This entry describes one T cell receptor beta chain. Using a J-beta primer mix together with a sample-barcoded 5' primer, a second PCR was run for roughly 6 to 11 cycles. TCRdb independently ran MiXCR on the 5' RACE reads; one entry per CDR3 protein. The sample comprises 450,000 to 650,000 distinct CDR3 sequences, 24% of which are singletons, and 8.7% rests with the top ten. These data originate in a study of blood T cells in healthy people across ages. This CDR3 region has 16 residues. The germline CDR1 and CDR2 sequences are SEHNR and FQNEAQ (reference sequence). V gave up 2 bases and J gave up 2 bases; unmatched junction bases: 4. This sample was also put to use in a study of T cells of mothers and their children.

The sequence was obtained from a boy under 18 in good health. This chain links TRBV7-9 with TRBJ2-2; 8 bases match TRBD1. The material sequenced was blood. CDR3 sequence reads: CASSLIAGGNTGELFF. The CDR3 DNA reads as TGTGCCAGCAGCTTAATTGCAGGGGGCAACACCGGGGAGCTGTTTTTT.